This is a list of T cell receptor beta chains from one sample in a study of blood T cell repertoires in COVID-19. Method: immunoSEQ multiplex PCR; TCRdb's copy keeps in-frame clones and lacks some. The data hold about 58,000 clones, with about 80% observed a single time. Sample: peripheral blood. The receptors stem from a man between 45 and 60 years old with COVID-19, enrolled during active disease. Both conserved end residues are part of each CDR3. The order of the fields is CDR3 length, D gene, J gene, V gene, clone size, CDR3 DNA, CDR3 protein. The D gene is left open where the match is weak. Size is stated for part of the rows, as once, few or many counts, or as a class when the clone is expanded.

16,TRBD2,TRBJ2-3,TRBV6-4,.,TGTGCCAGCAGCTCGGGACTAGCGGGATACACAGATACGCAGTATTTT,CASSSGLAGYTDTQYF
13,.,TRBJ2-7,TRBV15,.,TGTGCCACCAGTATCGACAGGTCCTACGAGCAGTACTTC,CATSIDRSYEQYF
15,.,TRBJ2-3,TRBV4-2,.,TGTGCCAGCAGCCAAGGCGGGATTACATCAGATACGCAGTATTTT,CASSQGGITSDTQYF
15,.,TRBJ1-2,TRBV19,.,TGTGCCAGTAGTATAGCGTTGGGCAGGATTTATGGCTACACCTTC,CASSIALGRIYGYTF
14,.,TRBJ1-1,TRBV28,.,TGTGCCAGCAGCCCGATTATAGGGGGCACTGAAGCTTTCTTT,CASSPIIGGTEAFF
19,TRBD2,TRBJ2-2,TRBV9,.,TGTGCCAGCAGCGTAGGCCTAGCGGGATCTTGGGGGGACACCGGGGAGCTGTTTTTT,CASSVGLAGSWGDTGELFF
15,.,TRBJ2-1,TRBV11-3,once,TGTGCCAGCAGCCTAGGGGGGGTCTCCTACAATGAGCAGTTCTTC,CASSLGGVSYNEQFF
15,TRBD2,TRBJ2-7,TRBV6-5,.,TGTGCCAGCAGTTCCTGGGGGGGTTCGGTGCAGGAGCAGTACTTC,CASSSWGGSVQEQYF
13,.,TRBJ2-7,TRBV7-3,.,TGTGCCAGCAGCCGGGGGTCCCAGTACGAGCAGTACTTC,CASSRGSQYEQYF
15,.,TRBJ1-1,TRBV4-2,.,TGTGCCAGCAGCCAAGGCGAGGGTGAGGCGGCTGAAGCTTTCTTT,CASSQGEGEAAEAFF
14,.,TRBJ1-5,TRBV2,few,TGTGCCAGCAGGATGGACACAAGCAATCAGCCCCAGCATTTT,CASRMDTSNQPQHF
13,TRBD1,TRBJ1-2,TRBV30,.,TGTGCCTGGAGCCGGGACAGTAACTATGGCTACACCTTC,CAWSRDSNYGYTF
16,TRBD1,TRBJ2-3,TRBV13,.,TGTGCCAGCAGCTTTTACAGGGGATTGCGCACAGATACGCAGTATTTT,CASSFYRGLRTDTQYF
14,.,TRBJ2-2,TRBV6-6,.,TGTGCCAGCAGTCATGGTAGGGGGACCGGGGAGCTGTTTTTT,CASSHGRGTGELFF
13,.,TRBJ2-1,TRBV13,.,TGTGCCAGCAGCTTAGGGAGGGAAAATGAGCAGTTCTTC,CASSLGRENEQFF
12,TRBD1,TRBJ1-1,TRBV6-5,.,TGTGCCAGCAGTCTTTGGACAGGTGGGCCTTTCTTT,CASSLWTGGPFF
16,TRBD1,TRBJ2-5,TRBV5-4,.,TGTGCCAGCAGCCCCAGGACAGGGAACGAGAGAGAGACCCAGTACTTC,CASSPRTGNERETQYF
13,.,TRBJ2-3,TRBV5-1,.,TGCGCCAGCAGCTCAGGGAGCACAGATACGCAGTATTTT,CASSSGSTDTQYF
13,.,TRBJ2-1,TRBV5-1,.,TGCGCCAGCAGCGCTACAGAATTCAATGAGCAGTTCTTC,CASSATEFNEQFF
14,.,TRBJ2-7,TRBV9,.,TGTGCCAGCAGCCGACAGGACGCTAACTACGAGCAGTACTTC,CASSRQDANYEQYF